Following are 22 T cell receptor beta chains from one sample sequenced in a study of CD8 T cells in Susac syndrome. Reverse transcription of about 0.45 to 1 ug RNA was carried out with random hexamers. TCRdb re-called the immunoSEQ multiplex PCR reads with MiXCR, one entry per CDR3 protein. Of some 100,000 distinct CDR3 sequences in the sample, less than 95% were seen once. The sequenced material came from CD8+ T cells from PBMCs. The source is a human donor in good health.

This clonotype was counted a few times. The chain has TRBV4-3 and TRBJ2-2; no definite D call. The V end lost 0 bases, the J end lost 4 bases, and 6 bases lay between the germline ends. Germline V gene data show CDR1 as LGHNA and CDR2 as YSLEER. This CDR3 comprises 14 residues. Here the CDR3 reads CASSQDPSTGELFF. In nucleotides, the CDR3 is TGCGCCAGCAGCCAAGATCCAAGCACCGGGGAGCTGTTTTTT.

This chain connects TRBV2 to TRBJ1-2, with 9 bases identical to TRBD1. From germline, CDR1 is SNHLY and CDR2 FYNNEI. V shed 5 bases and J 3 bases; nucleotides not matched to a gene: 10. This CDR3 comprises 16 residues. DNA for the CDR3: TGTGCCAGCAGTCTTCTAAGGACAGGGGCGGACTATGGCTACACCTTC. The encoded protein is CASSLLRTGADYGYTF.

The J gene is TRBJ1-2, the V gene TRBV7-2, with no clear D. V gave up 4 bases and J gave up 2 bases, with 14 bases separating them. Germline V lookup: CDR1 SGHTA, CDR2 FQGNSA. CDR3 size: 15 residues. DNA of the CDR3: TGTGCCAGCAGCTCTACTCCTACATGGAACTATGGCTACACCTTC. Amino acid sequence: CASSSTPTWNYGYTF.

This rearrangement joins TRBV19 to TRBJ1-1; D call uncertain. Trimming shortened V by 6 bases and J by 5 bases, and 13 bases separated the two germline ends. The CDR3 loop spans 13 amino acids. The germline V gene encodes CDR1 LNHDA and CDR2 SQIVND (reference sequence). The CDR3 reads CASRRASGTEAFF. Written as DNA, the CDR3 is TGTGCCAGTAGGAGGGCTAGTGGGACTGAAGCTTTCTTT.

This clonotype showed up just once. The V gene is TRBV12-3 or TRBV12-4, the J gene TRBJ2-6, with D unresolved. Trimming cost V 4 bases and J 0 bases, with 4 bases left between them. This CDR3 has 14 amino acids. The CDR3 here is CASSYSSGANVLTF. The CDR3 nucleotides are TGTGCCAGCAGTTATAGCTCTGGGGCCAACGTCCTGACTTTC.

The chain is built from TRBV25-1 and TRBJ1-1, with no clear D. V was shortened by 8 bases and J by 5 bases, with 9 bases between the two germline ends. This CDR3 has 11 amino acids. In germline, CDR1 is MGHDK, CDR2 SYGVNS. CDR3 DNA: TGTGCCAGCGTGATCGGGACTGAAGCTTTCTTT. Translated: CASVIGTEAFF.

The chain employs TRBV4-1 and TRBJ1-2; possibly TRBD1 for D (6 bases). V was clipped by 3 bases and J by 4 bases, with 15 bases between them. The germline V gene has CDR1 MGHRA and CDR2 YSYEKL. This CDR3 is 15 amino acids long. CDR3 sequence (DNA): TGCGCCAGCAGCCAGGACAGCCCGCTCGGCTATGGCTACACCTTC. It yields the protein CASSQDSPLGYGYTF.

The V and J genes are TRBV7-6 and TRBJ2-1; 11 bases align to TRBD2. V lost 1 base and J lost 7; bases outside the gene matches: 12. The CDR3 spans 18 residues. Germline CDR1 SGHVS, CDR2 FNYEAQ. CDR3 sequence (DNA): TGTGCCAGCAGCTTAGACGGTAGCGGGAGGGTGTTGGGGAATGAGCAGTTCTTC. Amino acid sequence: CASSLDGSGRVLGNEQFF.

CDR3 in DNA: TGTGCCAGCAGCCACGGATCGACAGGGCCTGGCTACACCTTC. It specifies CASSHGSTGPGYTF. The gene calls are TRBV7-9 and TRBJ1-2; TRBD1 matches at 7 bases. CDR1 is SEHNR and CDR2 is FQNEAQ in the germline V gene (reference sequence). J gave up 7 bases and V 5 bases, and 10 bases lay outside the gene matches. The CDR3 extends over 14 amino acids.

This clonotype was observed a few times. CDR3 region: CASNQQSTDTQYF. The CDR3 DNA sequence: TGTGCCAGCAACCAGCAGAGCACAGATACGCAGTATTTT. This chain uses TRBV6-1 with TRBJ2-3, with no clear D. In germline, CDR1 is MNHNS, CDR2 SASEGT. Trimming removed 7 bases from V and 0 bases from J, with 8 bases in between. This CDR3 spans 13 amino acids.

The rearrangement joins TRBV9 to TRBJ1-5, with TRBD1 matching over 9 bases. The CDR3 is made up of 15 amino acids. The V and J ends lost 2 bases and 6 bases, in that order; junction bases with no gene match: 6. Germline-derived CDR1 and CDR2 are SGDLS and YYNGEE. CDR3 sequence: CASSVGTGTGQPQHF. DNA for the CDR3: TGTGCCAGCAGCGTGGGGACAGGGACGGGTCAGCCCCAGCATTTT.

The V call is TRBV19, the J call TRBJ1-3; D possibly corresponds to TRBD1 (5 bases). Trimming took off 7 bases at V and 6 bases at J, with 13 bases between the two ends. CDR1 and CDR2 from the germline V gene are LNHDA and SQIVND (reference sequence). The CDR3 runs 13 residues. The CDR3: CASNGQGENTIYF. In DNA, the CDR3 is TGTGCCAGTAATGGGCAGGGTGAAAACACCATATATTTT.

V and J are TRBV28 and TRBJ1-5; 7 bases are a match to TRBD1. J was trimmed by 8 bases and V by 5 bases; bases with no gene match: 12. The CDR3 runs to 15 residues. CDR1 is MDHEN, CDR2 SYDVKM, per germline. CDR3 DNA: TGTGCCAGCAGTCTGCCCACAGGGGACGTGGAGCCCCAGCATTTT. This codes for CASSLPTGDVEPQHF.

The DNA of the CDR3 is TGTGCCAGCAGCCTAAGCGAAGCTTTCTTT. Amino acids: CASSLSEAFF. V and J are TRBV7-9 and TRBJ1-1, with D unresolved. The CDR3 is 10 residues long. Germline V gene sequence: CDR1 SEHNR, CDR2 FQNEAQ (reference sequence). V was cut by 5 bases and J by 8 bases, with 6 bases left in between.

The chain has TRBV5-6 and TRBJ2-3, with 9 bases fitting TRBD1. Germline V gives CDR1 SGHDT, CDR2 YYEEEE. The CDR3 is made up of 14 amino acids. Trimming at V came to 2 bases and at J to 6 bases, leaving 4 bases not matched to a gene. CDR3 in amino acids: CASSFDRGWDTQYF. CDR3 in DNA: TGTGCCAGCAGCTTCGACAGGGGGTGGGATACGCAGTATTTT.

The V gene is TRBV7-2, the J gene TRBJ1-2; 7 bases map to TRBD1. Unmatched junction bases numbered 19, after V lost 1 base and J lost 5 bases. The CDR3 is 19 residues long. Germline CDR1 SGHTA, CDR2 FQGNSA. CDR3 in DNA: TGTGCCAGCAGCTTAGTCCCGATAGTGGTGGCGACAGGGCGGTATGGCTACACCTTC. Translating it yields CASSLVPIVVATGRYGYTF.

J is TRBJ1-6 and V is TRBV12-3 or TRBV12-4; 8 bases are a match to TRBD1. After removal of 6 bases from V and 7 bases from J, the junction contained 8 bases not matched to a gene. This CDR3 spans 15 amino acids. For the CDR3, the DNA is TGTGCCAGCAGCTACGGACAGGGCGCAAATTCACCCCTCCACTTT. As protein: CASSYGQGANSPLHF.

The rearrangement links TRBV12-5 to TRBJ1-1, with TRBD1 as a possible D gene (5 bases). The V and J ends lost 5 bases and 10 bases respectively, with 20 bases between them. From germline, CDR1 is LGHNT and CDR2 FRNRAP. The CDR3 consists of 14 residues. The CDR3, as DNA: TGTGCTAGTGGTACAGAGGGACGATTAGTGGGAGCTTTCTTT. Its translation is CASGTEGRLVGAFF.

Here the CDR3 reads CASSLGSGSQPQHF. CDR3 nucleotides: TGCGCCAGCAGCTTGGGCTCAGGGAGCCAGCCCCAGCATTTT. The rearrangement links TRBV5-1 to TRBJ1-5; possible D gene TRBD1, 5 bases. V shed 0 bases and J shed 7 bases, with 11 bases lying between them. The CDR3 is made up of 14 amino acids. In germline, CDR1 is SGHRS, CDR2 YFSETQ.

This sequence joins TRBV7-3 and TRBJ2-3; weak D call: TRBD1 (5 bases). V gave up 4 bases and J gave up 4 bases, with 9 bases separating them. The CDR3 loop spans 13 amino acids. From germline, CDR1 is SGHTA and CDR2 FQGTGA. CDR3 loop: CASSSQVADTQYF. The CDR3 DNA reads TGTGCCAGCAGCTCACAGGTTGCAGATACGCAGTATTTT.

V is TRBV6-2 or TRBV6-3 and J is TRBJ2-1; possible D gene TRBD2, 6 bases. V dropped 4 bases and J dropped 9 bases, with 10 bases sitting between them. The CDR3 is 12 residues long. The germline V gene encodes CDR1 MNHEY and CDR2 SVGEGT. This CDR3 is CASSSTGLEQFF. The CDR3 region has the DNA TGTGCCAGCAGTTCCACGGGACTTGAGCAGTTCTTC.

The rearrangement uses TRBV20-1 and TRBJ2-5, with D perhaps TRBD2 (6 bases). V was cut by 1 base and J by 3 bases, with 24 bases left in between. Germline CDR1 DFQATT, CDR2 SNEGSKA (reference sequence). The CDR3 runs to 18 residues. CDR3 nucleotide sequence: TGCAGTGCTAGAGGTTGGATGATCCGGGACTCCGACGAAGAGACCCAGTACTTC. This gives the protein CSARGWMIRDSDEETQYF.